A single sample is the source of the 29 T cell receptor beta chains below, sequenced in a study of shared clonotypes between healthy human individuals. Clones were sequenced by immunoSEQ multiplex PCR, and TCRdb holds only the in-frame ones, with some missing. Of roughly 650,000 clones detected, 95% to 98% appear once; the ten largest clones hold 0.045% to 0.06%. Sequenced sample: naive CD4+ T cells sorted from blood. Subset meaning: CD45RA+ positively selected. These receptor sequences come from a woman aged 25 to 45 in good health.

The chain couples TRBV13 to TRBJ2-3; D is unresolved. From germline, CDR1 is PRHDT and CDR2 FYEKMQ (reference sequence). The CDR3 extends over 12 amino acids. V was pared by 5 bases and J by 6 bases, with 9 bases between. The CDR3 nucleotides read TGTGCCAGCAGCACTTATGATGATACGCAGTATTTT. Amino acid sequence: CASSTYDDTQYF.

The rearrangement joins TRBV5-1 to TRBJ1-1; TRBD1 matches 7 bases. This CDR3 contains 13 residues. J was trimmed by 5 bases and V by 3 bases; bases with no gene match: 4. Looked up from germline, CDR1 is SGHRS and CDR2 is YFSETQ. CDR3 in DNA: TGCGCCAGCAGCTCAACAGGGGAAACTGAAGCTTTCTTT. It translates to CASSSTGETEAFF.

The J gene is TRBJ2-5, the V gene TRBV19, with D maybe TRBD2 (6 bases). TRBJ2-7 matches the DNA end more closely, so the J call is doubtful. This CDR3 has 15 amino acids. Germline V gene lookup returns CDR1 LNHDA and CDR2 SQIVND (reference sequence). The CDR3 DNA follows: TGTGCCAGTAGTATTTGGCTAGCGCGCACCTACGAGCAGTACTTC. Its translation is CASSIWLARTYEQYF.

The gene calls are TRBV28 and TRBJ2-4; D perhaps matches TRBD2 (6 bases). The germline CDR1 and CDR2 sequences are MDHEN and SYDVKM. This CDR3 is built from 19 residues. Trimming left V 2 bases short and J 1 base short, with 21 bases between. DNA of the CDR3: TGTGCCAGCAGTTTACCGTCCTTTCGGGTCGCGGGGGCCAAAAACATTCAGTACTTC. It translates to CASSLPSFRVAGAKNIQYF.

The CDR3, as DNA: TGTGCCAGCGGATACAGGGGGCGCGGAAGTGGTGAGCAGTACTTC. As protein: CASGYRGRGSGEQYF. This chain joins TRBV28 and TRBJ2-7; 9 bases agree with TRBD1. Trimming removed 8 bases from V and 7 bases from J; junction bases left unmatched: 15. The CDR3 loop spans 15 amino acids. Germline lookup yields CDR1 MDHEN and CDR2 SYDVKM.

About this clone: Sequence at one end of the junction differs from germline and may be a read error. This rearrangement joins TRBV7-6 to TRBJ1-3; D is ambiguous. Germline V gene data show CDR1 as SGHVS and CDR2 as FNYEAQ. The CDR3 consists of 16 residues. DNA of the CDR3: TGTGCCAGCAGTTTAGAAGACCCGGGGAGTGGAAACACCATATATTTT. Translating gives CASSLEDPGSGNTIYF.

The rearrangement links TRBV11-3 to TRBJ2-3, with 8 bases lining up with TRBD1. Germline assignment: CDR1 SGHNT and CDR2 YENEEA. The CDR3 spans 15 residues. V lost 5 bases and J lost 2; bases outside the gene matches: 6. In nucleotides, the CDR3 is TGTGCCAGCAGCCAGGGGGCTAGTTACACAGATACGCAGTATTTT. Translating it yields CASSQGASYTDTQYF.

This clone was detected only once. This rearrangement joins TRBV7-3 to TRBJ2-1, with TRBD2 matching over 11 bases. Trimming at V came to 3 bases and at J to 0 bases, leaving 7 bases not matched to a gene. Germline lookup yields CDR1 SGHTA and CDR2 FQGTGA. The CDR3 runs 18 residues. The CDR3 DNA reads as TGTGCCAGCAGCTTGGTTAGCGGGAGGGGCCTCTCCTACAATGAGCAGTTCTTC. Amino acid sequence: CASSLVSGRGLSYNEQFF.

This chain links TRBV28 with TRBJ1-5, with D maybe TRBD1 (5 bases). Per germline, CDR1 MDHEN and CDR2 SYDVKM. V was clipped by 2 bases and J by 7 bases, with 12 bases between them. This CDR3 spans 14 amino acids. CDR3 residues: CASSLGRVDQPQHF. CDR3 nucleotides: TGTGCCAGCAGTTTAGGCAGGGTGGACCAGCCCCAGCATTTT.

This clone was observed a single time. This rearrangement joins TRBV7-6 to TRBJ1-4; TRBD1 aligns across 7 bases. This CDR3 region has 16 residues. Germline trimming cut 5 bases from V and 6 bases from J; bases unmatched to any gene: 12. Germline values: CDR1 SGHVS, CDR2 FNYEAQ. CDR3 protein: CASSPKDRPGDEKLFF. CDR3 sequence (DNA): TGTGCCAGCAGCCCAAAGGACAGGCCGGGGGATGAAAAACTGTTTTTT.

The V and J genes are TRBV27 and TRBJ2-7; 7 bases are a match to TRBD1. The CDR3 consists of 16 residues. Germline V CDR1 and CDR2: MNHEY, SMNVEV (reference sequence). Unmatched junction bases numbered 10, after V lost 2 bases and J lost 3 bases. The CDR3 sequence is CASSLEGTGVSYEQYF. CDR3 nucleotides: TGTGCCAGCAGTTTAGAGGGTACAGGGGTGAGCTACGAGCAGTACTTC.

V is TRBV4-1 and J is TRBJ2-5; 8 bases are a match to TRBD2. J was trimmed by 3 bases and V by 4 bases; bases with no gene match: 10. CDR3 length: 16 residues. Germline assignment: CDR1 MGHRA and CDR2 YSYEKL. The CDR3 nucleotides read TGCGCCAGCAGCCTAAATCTAGCGGGCTCCAAAGAGACCCAGTACTTC. This translates into CASSLNLAGSKETQYF.

This chain joins TRBV10-3 and TRBJ1-2, with 9 positions matching TRBD1. With V trimmed by 7 bases and J by 7 bases, 7 bases remained unmatched. The CDR3 extends over 13 amino acids. Germline V gives CDR1 ENHRY, CDR2 SYGVKD. The CDR3 is CAITGTGRSGYTF. In nucleotides, the CDR3 is TGTGCCATCACCGGGACAGGGAGGAGTGGCTACACCTTC.

The chain couples TRBV19 to TRBJ1-4; no clear D gene. The CDR3 totals 14 residues. Trimming took off 6 bases at V and 6 bases at J, with 14 bases between the two ends. CDR1 LNHDA and CDR2 SQIVND come from the germline V gene (reference sequence). In nucleotides, the CDR3 is TGTGCCAGTAGCGTTAACGGTCTCTATGAAAAACTGTTTTTT. Protein: CASSVNGLYEKLFF.

The chain is built from TRBV7-9 and TRBJ2-4; D is unclear. This CDR3 contains 14 residues. Per the germline V gene, CDR1 is SEHNR and CDR2 is FQNEAQ (reference sequence). V lost 5 bases and J 1 base, leaving 9 bases between the germline ends. The CDR3 region is CASSGPAAKNIQYF. CDR3 in DNA: TGTGCCAGCAGCGGCCCCGCCGCCAAAAACATTCAGTACTTC. Drawing the rest from reference TRBV7-9 and TRBJ2-4, the complete variable domain is DTGVSQNPRHKITKRGQNVTFRCDPISEHNRLYWYRQTLGQGPEFLTYFQNEAQLEKSRLLSDRFSAERPKGSFSTLEIQRTEQGDSAMYLCASSGPAAKNIQYFGAGTRLSVL.

The chain links TRBV10-3 to TRBJ1-3; no firm D call. The CDR3 totals 16 residues. V gave up 0 bases and J gave up 0 bases, with 9 bases separating them. The germline V gene encodes CDR1 ENHRY and CDR2 SYGVKD. The CDR3 sequence is CAISESIGSSGNTIYF. The CDR3 bases are TGTGCCATCAGTGAGTCTATAGGAAGCTCTGGAAACACCATATATTTT.

CDR3 sequence (DNA): TGTGCCTTGAACCGGGACCAGAGTGAGCAGTTCTTC. Translated, it gives CALNRDQSEQFF. The rearrangement links TRBV30 to TRBJ2-1, with D perhaps given as TRBD1 or TRBD2 (5 bases each). Germline V gene lookup returns CDR1 GTSNPN and CDR2 SVGIG (reference sequence). The CDR3 loop spans 12 amino acids. V dropped 7 bases and J dropped 9 bases, with 16 bases sitting between them.

For this clone: The sample holds other DNA sequences that translate to the same CDR3. This chain connects TRBV11-2 to TRBJ1-1, with D maybe TRBD1 (5 bases). Germline V lookup: CDR1 SGHAT, CDR2 FQNNGV. The CDR3 consists of 14 residues. Trimming cost V 1 base and J 3 bases, with 9 bases left between them. CDR3 residues: CASSLVGGDTEAFF. CDR3 sequence (DNA): TGTGCCAGCAGCTTAGTGGGGGGGGACACTGAAGCTTTCTTT. Based on the CDR3 plus reference TRBV11-2 and TRBJ1-1, the full variable domain is EAGVAQSPRYKIIEKRQSVAFWCNPISGHATLYWYQQILGQGPKLLIQFQNNGVVDDSQLPKDRFSAERLKGVDSTLKIQPAKLEDSAVYLCASSLVGGDTEAFFGQGTRLTVV.

This chain links TRBV5-1 with TRBJ1-5; TRBD1 aligns across 10 bases. CDR1 and CDR2 (germline): SGHRS, YFSETQ. With 4 bases clipped from V and 4 bases from J, the junction kept 5 bases outside the gene matches. The CDR3 contains 15 residues. The CDR3 reads CASSPGTGVNQPQHF. CDR3 nucleotide sequence: TGCGCCAGCAGCCCCGGGACAGGGGTTAATCAGCCCCAGCATTTT.

The chain combines TRBV30 with TRBJ1-2; D is unclear. Trimming took off 5 bases at V and 4 bases at J, with 20 bases between the two ends. The germline CDR1 and CDR2 sequences are GTSNPN and SVGIG (reference sequence). The CDR3 contains 15 residues. CDR3 nucleotide sequence: TGTGCCTGGGGGGATAAACAAGGTTGGAGCTATGGCTACACCTTC. Its translation is CAWGDKQGWSYGYTF.

J is TRBJ1-2 and V is TRBV11-2; no clear D. V was trimmed by 1 base and J by 7 bases, leaving 16 bases between them. The CDR3 length is 15 residues. Germline lookup yields CDR1 SGHAT and CDR2 FQNNGV. CDR3 DNA: TGTGCCAGCAGCTTAGGTAGGAAATCCTATCTTGGCTACACCTTC. Translated, it gives CASSLGRKSYLGYTF.

The J gene is TRBJ1-1, the V gene TRBV7-9; TRBD1 agrees at 9 bases. Germline CDR1 and CDR2: SEHNR and FQNEAQ (reference sequence). J was trimmed by 1 base and V by 5 bases; bases with no gene match: 5. The CDR3 runs 15 residues. This CDR3 reads CASSTYRGRNTEAFF. The CDR3 region has the DNA TGTGCCAGCAGCACGTACAGGGGGCGGAACACTGAAGCTTTCTTT.

This sequence joins TRBV5-1 and TRBJ1-5; D call uncertain. This CDR3 has 14 amino acids. V was cut by 4 bases and J by 7 bases, with 15 bases left in between. The germline V gene has CDR1 SGHRS and CDR2 YFSETQ. The CDR3 sequence is CASSPGPSHQPQHF. CDR3 in DNA: TGCGCCAGCAGCCCAGGCCCGTCCCACCAGCCCCAGCATTTT.

The CDR3 DNA reads as TGTGCCAGTACAGGCAGAAACAATCAGCCCCAGCATTTT. Translating gives CASTGRNNQPQHF. The rearrangement uses TRBV19 and TRBJ1-5; D is ambiguous. Germline-derived CDR1 and CDR2 are LNHDA and SQIVND (reference sequence). The CDR3 runs to 13 residues. The V and J ends lost 7 bases and 3 bases respectively, with 10 bases between them.

The CDR3 region is CASSPGVREETQYF. The CDR3 DNA sequence: TGTGCCAGCTCCCCTGGGGTTCGCGAAGAGACCCAGTACTTC. The rearrangement links TRBV18 to TRBJ2-5; D uncertain. Trimming removed 6 bases from V and 3 bases from J, with 14 bases in between. The germline CDR1 and CDR2 sequences are KGHSH and LQKENI. The CDR3 has 14 amino acids.

This rearrangement joins TRBV28 to TRBJ2-1; no clear D. Per germline, CDR1 MDHEN and CDR2 SYDVKM. Deletions cut 1 base from V and 5 bases from J, with 3 bases between. The length of the CDR3 is 12 residues. The DNA of the CDR3 is TGTGCCAGCAGTTTATTGAACAATGAGCAGTTCTTC. Protein: CASSLLNNEQFF.

In its sample, this clone was seen a few times. This sequence joins TRBV29-1 and TRBJ1-1; D is uncertain. The CDR3 runs 13 residues. The V end lost 6 bases, the J end lost 1 base, and 12 bases lay between the germline ends. In germline, CDR1 is SQVTM, CDR2 ANQGSEA. CDR3 nucleotides: TGCAGCGTCGGAGGCTCGGGGAACACTGAAGCTTTCTTT. This sequence encodes CSVGGSGNTEAFF. Full variable domain (missing parts from reference TRBV29-1 and TRBJ1-1): SAVISQKPSRDICQRGTSLTIQCQVDSQVTMMFWYRQQPGQSLTLIATANQGSEATYESGFVIDKFPISRPNLTFSTLTVSNMSPEDSSIYLCSVGGSGNTEAFFGQGTRLTVV.

The gene calls are TRBV19 and TRBJ1-1; D unresolved. Per germline, CDR1 LNHDA and CDR2 SQIVND (reference sequence). The CDR3 extends over 11 amino acids. V shed 1 base and J shed 7 bases, with 4 bases lying between them. The DNA of the CDR3 is TGTGCCAGTAGTATAGCCCTTGAAGCTTTCTTT. Its protein is CASSIALEAFF.

This clone has a single count. The chain recombines TRBV9 with TRBJ2-5; 8 nucleotides match TRBD2. Germline V gives CDR1 SGDLS, CDR2 YYNGEE. J lost 0 bases, V lost 0 bases, and 7 bases had no gene match. CDR3 size: 17 residues. The CDR3, as DNA: TGTGCCAGCAGCGTAGGGATAGGTAGCGGGAACCAAGAGACCCAGTACTTC. Its translation: CASSVGIGSGNQETQYF.